Presented here are 22 T cell receptor beta chains from one specimen sequenced in a study of T cells expressing NK-cell markers. TCRdb reprocessed the 5' RACE reads, with one entry per CDR3 protein and no DNA. Recorded for this sample: 550,000 to 600,000 distinct CDR3 sequences. Sample: blood T cells: a sorted CD56 or NKG2C T cell subset, CD4+ or CD8+ T cells, or bulk PBMC T cells (not recorded which). The receptor set was obtained from a man younger than 35 in good health.

The rearrangement links TRBV6-2 or TRBV6-3 to TRBJ2-3; lacking DNA, the TRBD1 call made by TCRdb goes unchecked. Looked up from germline, CDR1 is MNHEY and CDR2 is SVGEGT. The CDR3 contains 13 residues. This chain's CDR3 is CTVTREVTDTQYF.

The chain couples TRBV3-1 to TRBJ2-3. Per the germline V gene, CDR1 is LGHDT and CDR2 is YNNKEL (reference sequence). CDR3 length: 15 residues. CDR3 protein: CASSQDFPSTDTQYF.

The chain couples TRBV5-1 to TRBJ2-2. CDR3 length: 14 residues. Germline-derived CDR1 and CDR2 are SGHRS and YFSETQ. The CDR3 protein is CASSLASDTGELFF.

This chain joins TRBV7-2 and TRBJ2-1; TCRdb gives TRBD2 as the D gene, but with no DNA this cannot be confirmed. The CDR3 runs to 15 residues. The germline CDR1 and CDR2 sequences are SGHTA and FQGNSA. CDR3 sequence reads: CASTLIAGGKDEQFF.

The genes are TRBV5-1 and TRBJ1-1; without DNA, the TCRdb call of TRBD1 cannot be checked. Germline loops: CDR1 SGHRS, CDR2 YFSETQ. This CDR3 has 12 amino acids. The CDR3 sequence: CASRQVGGFAFF. Filled out from reference TRBV5-1 and TRBJ1-1, the complete variable domain reads KAGVTQTPRYLIKTRGQQVTLSCSPISGHRSVSWYQQTPGQGLQFLFEYFSETQRNKGNFPGRFSGRQFSNSRSEMNVSTLELGDSALYLCASRQVGGFAFFGQGTRLTVV.

This chain uses TRBV20-1 with TRBJ1-2; the D call of TRBD1 rests on TCRdb alone, since no DNA is present to check it. This CDR3 comprises 15 residues. Germline CDR1 is DFQATT and CDR2 is SNEGSKA (reference sequence). CDR3 in amino acids: CSVPSGQGVNYGYTF.

The J gene is TRBJ2-1, the V gene TRBV20-1; the D call from TCRdb, TRBD2, cannot be confirmed without DNA. Germline lookup yields CDR1 DFQATT and CDR2 SNEGSKA (reference sequence). This CDR3 has 14 residues. The chain's CDR3 is CSARTPALYNEQFF.

The chain couples TRBV12-3 or TRBV12-4 to TRBJ2-5; there is no DNA to check the TCRdb D call of TRBD2. CDR3 size: 18 residues. The CDR3 sequence is CASSLGTSGRGNEETQYF.

This chain joins TRBV4-2 and TRBJ2-3; TCRdb outputs TRBD2, but without DNA this stays unchecked. The CDR3 loop spans 16 amino acids. Germline values: CDR1 LGHNA, CDR2 YNFKEQ. The CDR3: CASSLAGGRQADTQYF.

The J gene is TRBJ1-1, the V gene TRBV7-3; without DNA, the TCRdb call of TRBD1 cannot be checked. This CDR3 has 16 residues. Germline CDR1 is SGHTA and CDR2 is FQGTGA. CDR3 sequence reads: CASSSTGTGGRTEAFF.

The chain links TRBV4-2 to TRBJ1-4. Germline CDR1 is LGHNA and CDR2 is YNFKEQ. The CDR3 covers 13 residues. CDR3 residues: CASRRETNEKLFF.

V gene TRBV14 combines with J gene TRBJ2-1; the D gene TCRdb calls, TRBD1, cannot be checked with no DNA. From germline, CDR1 is SGHDN and CDR2 FVKESK. This CDR3 has 13 residues. CDR3 amino acids: CASSRGGLNEQFF. Filled out from reference TRBV14 and TRBJ2-1, the complete variable domain reads EAGVTQFPSHSVIEKGQTVTLRCDPISGHDNLYWYRRVMGKEIKFLLHFVKESKQDESGMPNNRFLAERTGGTYSTLKVQPAELEDSGVYFCASSRGGLNEQFFGPGTRLTVL.

The rearrangement joins TRBV18 to TRBJ2-2. Germline V gene data show CDR1 as KGHSH and CDR2 as LQKENI. The CDR3 covers 13 residues. This CDR3 is CASSPQRTGELFF.

The rearrangement uses TRBV6-5 and TRBJ1-1; TCRdb lists TRBD1, though no DNA is available to test this call. CDR1 is MNHEY, CDR2 SVGAGI, per germline. This CDR3 is 16 amino acids long. CDR3 protein: CASSYALNRGNTEAFF.

V gene TRBV15 combines with J gene TRBJ2-1; the D call from TCRdb, TRBD2, cannot be confirmed without DNA. The CDR3 runs 17 residues. Germline CDR1 reads LNHNV; CDR2 reads YYDKDF (reference sequence). This chain's CDR3 is CATSRARLAGSGNEQFF.

The chain is built from TRBV5-1 and TRBJ2-3; checking the TCRdb D call of TRBD1 is not possible without DNA. This CDR3 is 12 amino acids long. Germline CDR1 SGHRS, CDR2 YFSETQ. CDR3 in amino acids: CASSSDRVTQYF.

The chain uses TRBV21-1 and TRBJ1-5; TCRdb lists TRBD1, though no DNA is available to test this call. TRBV21-1 is termed a pseudogene. This CDR3 region has 15 residues. The CDR3 spells CASSKAPRANQPQHF.

This sequence joins TRBV3-1 and TRBJ2-3; the D gene TCRdb calls, TRBD2, cannot be checked with no DNA. The CDR3 consists of 16 residues. From germline, CDR1 is LGHDT and CDR2 YNNKEL (reference sequence). The CDR3 protein is CASSQDGTSGRSTQYF.

This chain connects TRBV6-5 to TRBJ1-1; TCRdb calls TRBD1, which cannot be checked without DNA. Germline V gene data show CDR1 as MNHEY and CDR2 as SVGAGI. The CDR3 is made up of 16 amino acids. CDR3 sequence reads: CASSLHRTGANTEAFF.

This sequence joins TRBV27 and TRBJ2-2; TCRdb selects TRBD1, and the lack of DNA leaves this call unchecked. Germline CDR1 is MNHEY and CDR2 is SMNVEV (reference sequence). The CDR3 length is 15 residues. CDR3 sequence reads: CASSPPSGSLGELFF.

The gene calls are TRBV6-2 or TRBV6-3 and TRBJ2-1; the TCRdb D gene call, TRBD2, has no DNA to confirm it. The CDR3 has 15 amino acids. Germline V CDR1 and CDR2: MNHEY, SVGEGT. CDR3 sequence: CASSPKREGRDEQFF.

This chain links TRBV7-6 with TRBJ1-4; with no DNA, the TCRdb D assignment of TRBD1 cannot be verified. This CDR3 spans 16 amino acids. Germline-derived CDR1 and CDR2 are SGHVS and FNYEAQ. The CDR3 protein is CASSSDREGTNEKLFF.